These 15 T cell receptor beta chains share one sample of origin, sequenced in a study of cytomegalovirus exposure and HLA in healthy donors. This table comes from immunoSEQ multiplex PCR, and its TCRdb copy is limited to in-frame clones, with some not included. The data hold 110,000 or so clones, with about nine tenths observed a single time. Sequencing was carried out using PBMCs. The receptors come from a woman between 18 and 30 years old in good health and CMV-seronegative.

This clone was counted only a few times. The V call is TRBV11-3, the J call TRBJ1-3; D perhaps matches TRBD1 (6 bases). Trimming removed 5 bases from V and 7 bases from J, with 12 bases in between. This CDR3 has 13 residues. Germline V gene sequence: CDR1 SGHNT, CDR2 YENEEA. CDR3 in amino acids: CASSQDSGNTIYF. In DNA, the CDR3 is TGTGCCAGCAGCCAGGACAGTGGGAACACCATATATTTT.

This rearrangement joins TRBV5-6 to TRBJ1-1; a weak D match, TRBD1 (5 bases). Deletions cut 1 base from V and 1 base from J, with 8 bases between. CDR1 SGHDT and CDR2 YYEEEE come from the germline V gene. This CDR3 region has 14 residues. The CDR3 here is CASSLQGSNTEAFF. The CDR3, as DNA: TGTGCCAGCAGCTTGCAGGGTTCGAACACTGAAGCTTTCTTT.

This rearrangement joins TRBV6-6 to TRBJ2-7, with TRBD1 as a possible D gene (6 bases). With 5 bases removed from V and 4 bases from J, the gap between germline ends came to 15 bases. Germline CDR1 reads MNHNY; CDR2 reads SVGAGI (reference sequence). The CDR3 is made up of 14 amino acids. CDR3 sequence: CASSTGQGTYEQYF. CDR3 bases: TGTGCCAGCAGTACGGGACAAGGGACGTACGAGCAGTACTTC.

V gene TRBV6-5 combines with J gene TRBJ2-1, with D tentatively TRBD2 (7 bases). Germline CDR1 reads MNHEY; CDR2 reads SVGAGI. The V end was cut by 0 bases, the J end by 5 bases, with 11 bases between. This CDR3 is 15 amino acids long. As DNA, the CDR3 is TGTGCCAGCAGTTACTCGGGGGCGGGGGACAATGAGCAGTTCTTC. This gives the protein CASSYSGAGDNEQFF.

CDR3 amino acids: CASRVQGLNTEAFF. CDR3 sequence (DNA): TGTGCCAGCAGAGTACAGGGGTTGAACACTGAAGCTTTCTTT. The chain has TRBV2 and TRBJ1-1; 7 bases align to TRBD1. Germline assignment: CDR1 SNHLY and CDR2 FYNNEI. This CDR3 comprises 14 residues. Trimming cost V 6 bases and J 0 bases; bases outside gene matches: 4.

V is TRBV27 and J is TRBJ2-7, with 8 bases identical to TRBD1. CDR1 and CDR2 (germline): MNHEY, SMNVEV (reference sequence). CDR3 length: 14 amino acids. Losses at the gene ends were 3 bases for V and 3 bases for J; bases not matched to a gene: 4. CDR3 sequence reads: CASSFGQGFYEQYF. The DNA of the CDR3 is TGTGCCAGCAGTTTCGGACAGGGTTTCTACGAGCAGTACTTC.

V is TRBV5-1 and J is TRBJ2-2; the D is unclear. Trimming stripped 1 base from V and 1 base from J, with 5 bases between. This CDR3 has 14 amino acids. Per the germline V gene, CDR1 is SGHRS and CDR2 is YFSETQ. The CDR3 spells CASSLLWNTGELFF. DNA of the CDR3: TGCGCCAGCAGCTTGCTCTGGAACACCGGGGAGCTGTTTTTT.

J is TRBJ2-1 and V is TRBV7-2, with 11 nucleotides matching TRBD2. The V and J ends lost 2 bases and 6 bases, in that order; junction bases with no gene match: 12. This CDR3 comprises 18 residues. CDR1 is SGHTA, CDR2 FQGNSA, per germline. CDR3 DNA sequence: TGTGCCAGCAGCTTATTTAGTAGCGGGAGGGCCTTAGGCAATGAGCAGTTCTTC. Protein: CASSLFSSGRALGNEQFF.

The sample holds a few counts of this clone. The J gene is TRBJ1-2, the V gene TRBV5-6; TRBD1 matches 8 bases. J gave up 6 bases and V 4 bases, and 14 bases lay outside the gene matches. Looked up from germline, CDR1 is SGHDT and CDR2 is YYEEEE. CDR3 length: 16 amino acids. The CDR3 loop is CASSLGLTGAGDGYTF. The CDR3 nucleotides are TGTGCCAGCAGCCTGGGCCTGACAGGGGCCGGGGATGGCTACACCTTC.

The CDR3 sequence: CASTNLAGTNTGELFF. CDR3 in DNA: TGTGCCAGCACCAACTTAGCGGGAACGAACACCGGGGAGCTGTTTTTT. The chain uses TRBV28 and TRBJ2-2; 8 nucleotides line up with TRBD2. The CDR3 length is 16 residues. After removal of 7 bases from V and 0 bases from J, the junction contained 7 bases not matched to a gene. CDR1 and CDR2 (germline): MDHEN, SYDVKM.

V usage is TRBV9 and J usage is TRBJ1-3, with a possible D match to TRBD1 (5 bases). The CDR3 length is 13 residues. Per the germline V gene, CDR1 is SGDLS and CDR2 is YYNGEE. V was cut by 2 bases and J by 8 bases, with 11 bases left in between. CDR3 DNA sequence: TGTGCCAGCAGCGTGGACGGAGGGGACACCATATATTTT. Its protein is CASSVDGGDTIYF.

To note about this clone: Mismatch with germline at one junction end may stem from a read error. This chain connects TRBV7-3 to TRBJ2-3, with 9 bases fitting TRBD2. Germline V gene sequence: CDR1 SGHTA, CDR2 FQGTGA. The CDR3 spans 17 residues. The CDR3 DNA follows: TGTGCCAGCAGCCTAACACAGCGGGAGGAATACACAGATACGCAGTATTTT. The encoded protein is CASSLTQREEYTDTQYF.

This clone was counted only a few times. The V call is TRBV4-3, the J call TRBJ1-2; TRBD1 might be the D (6 bases). The CDR3 is made up of 14 amino acids. Germline V CDR1 and CDR2: LGHNA, YSLEER. V lost 0 bases and J lost 7, with 12 bases in between. The CDR3 nucleotides are TGCGCCAGCAGCCAAGAACAGGGAATCCTTGGCTACACCTTC. Translating it yields CASSQEQGILGYTF.

The gene calls are TRBV5-4 and TRBJ2-2, with 7 nucleotides matching TRBD2. Germline lookup yields CDR1 SGHNT and CDR2 YYREEE (reference sequence). V lost 1 base and J lost 2; bases outside the gene matches: 2. The CDR3 runs to 15 residues. The DNA for the CDR3 is TGTGCCAGCAGCTTGCTAGCGGCTAACACCGGGGAGCTGTTTTTT. Protein: CASSLLAANTGELFF.

This chain links TRBV6-5 with TRBJ1-1, with D unclear. Between the trimmed V and J ends, which lost 5 bases and 11 bases, there was a span of 18 bases. The CDR3 contains 13 residues. Looked up from germline, CDR1 is MNHEY and CDR2 is SVGAGI. As DNA, the CDR3 is TGTGCCAGCAGTACGGGCGGGCGAGGGATGGCTTTCTTT. Its protein product is CASSTGGRGMAFF.